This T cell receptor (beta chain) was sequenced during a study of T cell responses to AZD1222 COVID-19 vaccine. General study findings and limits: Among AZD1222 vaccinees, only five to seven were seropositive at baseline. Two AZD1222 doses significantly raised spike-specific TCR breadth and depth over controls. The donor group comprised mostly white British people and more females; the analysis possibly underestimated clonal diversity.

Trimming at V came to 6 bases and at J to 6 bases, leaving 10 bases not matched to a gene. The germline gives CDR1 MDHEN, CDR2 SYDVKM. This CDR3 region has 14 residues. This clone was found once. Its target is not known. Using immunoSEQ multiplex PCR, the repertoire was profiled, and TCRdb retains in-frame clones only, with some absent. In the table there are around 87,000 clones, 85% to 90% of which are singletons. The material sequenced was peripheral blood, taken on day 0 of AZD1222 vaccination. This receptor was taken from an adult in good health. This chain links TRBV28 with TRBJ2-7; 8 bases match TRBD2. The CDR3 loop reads CASRISGSGREQYF. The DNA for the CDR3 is TGTGCCAGCAGAATCAGCGGGAGTGGCCGCGAGCAGTACTTC.